This T cell receptor beta chain was found in a study of T cell responses to AZD1222 COVID-19 vaccine. Points from the study as a whole: Repertoires were obtained solely post-peak T cell response.

Data came from immunoSEQ multiplex PCR; TCRdb stores just in-frame clones and leaves some out. Here the sample spans around 130,000 clones, about 88% being singletons. Concerning this clone: The target antigen is unknown.

Second doses that came at about 4 or about 12 weeks were put together. The CDR3 has 16 residues. Per germline, CDR1 SNHLY and CDR2 FYNNEI. V was shortened by 7 bases and J by 0 bases, with 18 bases between the two germline ends. Specimen: peripheral blood, collected 28 days after the second AZD1222 dose. The chain is built from TRBV2 and TRBJ1-1; weak D call: TRBD1 (6 bases). The origin of this receptor is an adult who received the AZD1222 COVID-19 vaccine. The CDR3 DNA reads TGTGCCAGCAAAACCCGACAGGACGGTATGAACACTGAAGCTTTCTTT. It is translated as CASKTRQDGMNTEAFF.